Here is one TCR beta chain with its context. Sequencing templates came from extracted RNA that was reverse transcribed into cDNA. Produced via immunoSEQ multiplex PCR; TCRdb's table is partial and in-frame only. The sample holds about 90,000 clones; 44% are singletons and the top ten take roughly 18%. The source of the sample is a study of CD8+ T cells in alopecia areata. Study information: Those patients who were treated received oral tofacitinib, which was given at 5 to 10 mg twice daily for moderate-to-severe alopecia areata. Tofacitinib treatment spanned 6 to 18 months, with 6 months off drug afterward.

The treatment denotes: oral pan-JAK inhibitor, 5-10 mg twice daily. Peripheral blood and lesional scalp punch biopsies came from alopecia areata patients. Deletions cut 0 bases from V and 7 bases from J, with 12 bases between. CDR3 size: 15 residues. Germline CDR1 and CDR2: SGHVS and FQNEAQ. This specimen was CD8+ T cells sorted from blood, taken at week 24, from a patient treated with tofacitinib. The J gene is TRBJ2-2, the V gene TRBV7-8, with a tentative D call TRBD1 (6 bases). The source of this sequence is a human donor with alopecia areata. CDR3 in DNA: TGTGCCAGCAGCTTAGCCCCAGGGGTAGGCGGGGAGCTGTTTTTT. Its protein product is CASSLAPGVGGELFF.